This TCR beta chain is drawn from a study of blood T cell repertoires in COVID-19. The overall study: Donors in the United States, Italy and Spain gave samples during acute or convalescent COVID-19. Sources were T cells, B-cell-depleted T cells, or PBMCs; the material itself was cDNA or gDNA.

In the original analysis: For nucleated cells, counts were estimated from reference gene primer amplification. TCRdb's copy holds only in-frame clones and misses some; the assay was immunoSEQ multiplex PCR. For V, J and clone size, that table is used; D and trimming come from the DNA. The sample has a few hundred thousand clones, about 89% seen once. Trimming took 6 bases from V and 5 from J; bases not matched to a gene: 14. The length of the CDR3 is 16 residues. Germline V gene data show CDR1 as MNHEY and CDR2 as SVGEGT. The J gene is TRBJ2-5, the V gene TRBV6-2 or TRBV6-3, with TRBD2 matching 8 bases. This TCR derives from a man younger than 40 with acute or convalescent COVID-19. The sequenced sample consisted of peripheral blood. DNA of the CDR3: TGTGCCAGCAGCCGCAGGCAAGTAGCGGGGAAGGAGACCCAGTACTTC. This sequence encodes CASSRRQVAGKETQYF.